This TCR beta chain was observed in a study of CD8 T cells in ankylosing spondylitis. Study-wide points: In peripheral blood, disease-linked CD8+ clones occurred at relatively low frequencies. Several highly homologous variants made up a TCR beta motif, and this motif appeared characteristic of ankylosing spondylitis blood. Prior literature has documented some motif variants in synovial fluid and blood from reactive arthritis. The authors reported significant enrichment of disease-linked clones in matched ankylosing spondylitis synovial fluid.

There are many counts of this clonotype. As yet, its antigen is unknown. In making TCR beta libraries, quantitative 5'-RACE with molecular barcodes was used. MiXCR, applied by TCRdb to the 5' RACE reads, yields one record per CDR3 protein. The table shows around 490,000 distinct CDR3 sequences, with less than 6% occurring only once. The sequence derives from a male donor with ankylosing spondylitis. Sequencing was performed on blood, either unsorted or a sorted T cell fraction (not recorded which).

The CDR3 nucleotides are TGCAGTGCATTTAGCGGGGGGGCCTACAATGAGCAGTTCTTC. This sequence encodes CSAFSGGAYNEQFF. The gene calls are TRBV20-1 and TRBJ2-1; 11 bases are a match to TRBD2. Germline V CDR1 and CDR2: DFQATT, SNEGSKA (reference sequence). This CDR3 region has 14 residues. Trimming took 6 bases from V and 2 from J; bases not matched to a gene: 3.